A single sample gave rise to the 20 T cell receptor beta chains below, sequenced in a study of blood T cell repertoires in COVID-19. Here immunoSEQ multiplex PCR was the method, and the copy in TCRdb shows in-frame clones only, minus some. The sample yields 250,000 to 350,000 clones, about nine tenths seen once. The source material was peripheral blood. The receptors originated from a woman aged 25 to 45 with COVID-19, enrolled during active disease.

V gene TRBV11-2 combines with J gene TRBJ2-1, with 8 bases identical to TRBD1. There are 18 residues in the CDR3. The V and J ends lost 1 base and 8 bases, in that order; junction bases with no gene match: 16. Per germline, CDR1 SGHAT and CDR2 FQNNGV. The CDR3 sequence: CASSLVLGSRDRIYEQFF. The CDR3, as DNA: TGTGCCAGCAGCTTAGTATTAGGGTCCCGGGACAGGATATATGAGCAGTTCTTC.

CDR3 residues: CASSLRPKGQGETQYF. The CDR3 DNA sequence: TGCGCCAGCAGCTTGAGACCCAAGGGACAGGGCGAGACCCAGTACTTC. The chain couples TRBV5-1 to TRBJ2-5, with 9 nucleotides matching TRBD1. Germline V CDR1 and CDR2: SGHRS, YFSETQ. With V trimmed by 1 base and J by 5 bases, 9 bases remained unmatched. This CDR3 spans 16 amino acids. Combining the CDR3 with reference TRBV5-1 and TRBJ2-5 gives the whole variable domain KAGVTQTPRYLIKTRGQQVTLSCSPISGHRSVSWYQQTPGQGLQFLFEYFSETQRNKGNFPGRFSGRQFSNSRSEMNVSTLELGDSALYLCASSLRPKGQGETQYFGPGTRLLVL.

The V and J genes are TRBV24-1 and TRBJ2-3, with 9 bases aligning to TRBD2. Trimming took 4 bases from V and 5 from J; bases not matched to a gene: 9. The CDR3 loop spans 16 amino acids. Germline loops: CDR1 KGHDR, CDR2 SFDVKD. The CDR3 DNA reads as TGTGCCACCAGTGACCCTAGCGGGAACGAGAGAGATACGCAGTATTTT. This encodes CATSDPSGNERDTQYF.

This clone appeared a single time. The chain couples TRBV2 to TRBJ2-1, with 8 positions matching TRBD2. Germline loops: CDR1 SNHLY, CDR2 FYNNEI. Germline trimming cut 1 base from V and 7 bases from J; bases unmatched to any gene: 6. The length of the CDR3 is 15 residues. The DNA for the CDR3 is TGTGCCAGCAGTGAAGAAGCGGGAGCCAGTAATGAGCAGTTCTTC. Encoded protein: CASSEEAGASNEQFF.

This clone appeared a single time. The CDR3 region is CASHLGGRTGELFF. In nucleotides, the CDR3 is TGTGCCAGCCATCTAGGCGGGAGGACCGGGGAGCTGTTTTTT. The V and J genes are TRBV6-5 and TRBJ2-2; 8 bases line up with TRBD2. The germline gives CDR1 MNHEY, CDR2 SVGAGI. The CDR3 is 14 amino acids. V trimming: 8 bases; J trimming: 5 bases; junction bases outside the gene matches: 7.

As concerns this clone: Within the sample, other DNA sequences also encode this same CDR3. The chain employs TRBV20-1 and TRBJ2-7, with D perhaps matching TRBD1 (6 bases). The V end was cut by 6 bases, the J end by 3 bases, with 9 bases between. The CDR3 has 11 amino acids. CDR1 is DFQATT and CDR2 is SNEGSKA in the germline V gene (reference sequence). As DNA, the CDR3 is TGCAGTGCGACACAGGGCTACGAGCAGTACTTC. The encoded protein is CSATQGYEQYF.

There are a few counts of this clone. This chain links TRBV5-5 with TRBJ1-6; 9 positions agree with TRBD1. This CDR3 has 17 amino acids. CDR1 is SGHKS, CDR2 YYEKEE, per germline (reference sequence). V shed 0 bases and J 5 bases; nucleotides not matched to a gene: 6. The CDR3 loop is CASSLAGTGQNNSPLHF. CDR3 sequence (DNA): TGTGCCAGCAGCTTGGCCGGGACAGGGCAAAATAATTCACCCCTCCACTTT.

The genes are TRBV5-8 and TRBJ1-4; D unresolved. Germline V gives CDR1 SGHTS, CDR2 YDEGEE. Trimming cost V 4 bases and J 0 bases, with 13 bases left between them. This CDR3 is built from 16 residues. The CDR3 here is CASSPKAGATNEKLFF. The CDR3 DNA follows: TGTGCCAGCAGCCCCAAGGCGGGCGCAACTAATGAAAAACTGTTTTTT.

The gene calls are TRBV5-1 and TRBJ2-1; the match to TRBD2 covers 12 bases. The CDR3 spans 14 residues. Germline trimming cut 7 bases from V and 7 bases from J; bases unmatched to any gene: 6. From germline, CDR1 is SGHRS and CDR2 YFSETQ. CDR3 in DNA: TGCGCCAGCGGGCTAGCGGGAGGGCCTAATGAGCAGTTCTTC. It encodes CASGLAGGPNEQFF.

V usage is TRBV24-1 and J usage is TRBJ2-5; possible D gene TRBD1, 7 bases. V was clipped by 5 bases and J by 5 bases, with 14 bases between them. Germline lookup yields CDR1 KGHDR and CDR2 SFDVKD. This CDR3 is 14 amino acids long. The CDR3: CATSVRGGGETQYF. In DNA, the CDR3 is TGTGCCACCAGTGTCCGTGGAGGGGGCGAGACCCAGTACTTC.

The chain combines TRBV7-2 with TRBJ2-1, with D maybe TRBD2 (7 bases). CDR3 size: 15 residues. In germline, CDR1 is SGHTA, CDR2 FQGNSA. Trimming shortened V by 5 bases and J by 4 bases, and 15 bases separated the two germline ends. The CDR3 coding sequence is TGTGCCAGCAGCCCCGTGGGAGGGGGTTACAATGAGCAGTTCTTC. The encoded protein is CASSPVGGGYNEQFF.

This clone has only one observation. J is TRBJ2-1 and V is TRBV3-1 (or the pseudogene TRBV3-2); a possible D gene is TRBD1 (6 bases). The CDR3 runs 15 residues. Germline-derived CDR1 and CDR2 are LGHDT and YNNKEL (reference sequence). Between the trimmed V and J ends, which lost 1 base and 4 bases, there was a span of 11 bases. CDR3 sequence (DNA): TGTGCCAGCAGCCAAGGACAGGCGGTTTACAATGAGCAGTTCTTC. It specifies CASSQGQAVYNEQFF.

In nucleotides, the CDR3 is TGTGCCAGCAGTTACAGGGCTAGCACAGATACGCAGTATTTT. It specifies CASSYRASTDTQYF. The chain links TRBV28 to TRBJ2-3, with D perhaps TRBD1 (6 bases). The CDR3 extends over 14 amino acids. Germline CDR1 and CDR2: MDHEN and SYDVKM. V gave up 4 bases and J gave up 0 bases, with 8 bases separating them. Drawing the rest from reference TRBV28 and TRBJ2-3, the complete variable domain is DVKVTQSSRYLVKRTGEKVFLECVQDMDHENMFWYRQDPGLGLRLIYFSYDVKMKEKGDIPEGYSVSREKKERFSLILESASTNQTSMYLCASSYRASTDTQYFGPGTRLTVL.

The chain uses TRBV30 and TRBJ2-7; D perhaps matches TRBD2 (6 bases). The CDR3 has 13 residues. V dropped 0 bases and J dropped 4 bases, with 10 bases sitting between them. Germline V lookup: CDR1 GTSNPN, CDR2 SVGIG (reference sequence). The CDR3, as DNA: TGTGCCTGGAGTGTACCTGGGGGGTACGAGCAGTACTTC. Translation: CAWSVPGGYEQYF.

V is TRBV10-3 and J is TRBJ1-4; 9 bases map to TRBD1. The CDR3 loop spans 13 amino acids. In germline, CDR1 is ENHRY, CDR2 SYGVKD. V lost 10 bases and J lost 5; bases outside the gene matches: 5. The CDR3 nucleotides read TGTGCCACCCAGACAGGGGGAAATGAAAAACTGTTTTTT. It is translated as CATQTGGNEKLFF.

This clone has just one count. The rearrangement uses TRBV6-5 and TRBJ1-1; no firm D call. V shed 6 bases and J shed 4 bases, with 9 bases lying between them. The CDR3 is 12 amino acids. Germline loops: CDR1 MNHEY, CDR2 SVGAGI. The CDR3 sequence is CASSRGVTEAFF. The DNA for the CDR3 is TGTGCCAGCAGCCGCGGTGTCACTGAAGCTTTCTTT.

The chain joins TRBV5-1 to TRBJ1-2; TRBD1 matches 9 bases. This CDR3 has 13 residues. Germline V gene lookup returns CDR1 SGHRS and CDR2 YFSETQ. V shed 5 bases, J shed 6 bases, and the junction held 5 bases outside the gene matches. CDR3 nucleotides: TGCGCCAGCAGTCCCGGGACAGGGAATGGCTACACCTTC. This gives the protein CASSPGTGNGYTF.

The rearrangement links TRBV28 to TRBJ1-2, with 11 bases aligning to TRBD1. CDR3 length equals 17 residues. V lost 5 bases and J lost 0; bases outside the gene matches: 8. The germline gives CDR1 MDHEN, CDR2 SYDVKM. The CDR3 DNA is TGTGCCAGCAGTGGAAGTGGACAGGGGGCCGCTAACTATGGCTACACCTTC. This gives the protein CASSGSGQGAANYGYTF.

In DNA form, the CDR3 reads TGCGCCAGCAGTGAGTCGACGGCTAGCGGGAGGGAGACCCAGTACTTC. Translated, it gives CASSESTASGRETQYF. The chain uses TRBV10-2 and TRBJ2-5, with 11 bases matching TRBD2. Per germline, CDR1 WSHSY and CDR2 SAAADI. V shed 0 bases and J 5 bases; nucleotides not matched to a gene: 5. The CDR3 sequence is 16 residues long.

The chain carries TRBV28 and TRBJ2-7, with TRBD1 as a possible D gene (5 bases). The CDR3 spans 12 residues. With 5 bases removed from V and 3 bases from J, the gap between germline ends came to 8 bases. CDR1 and CDR2 from the germline V gene are MDHEN and SYDVKM. The CDR3 here is CASSQDNYEQYF. The CDR3 region has the DNA TGTGCCAGCAGTCAGGACAACTACGAGCAGTACTTC.